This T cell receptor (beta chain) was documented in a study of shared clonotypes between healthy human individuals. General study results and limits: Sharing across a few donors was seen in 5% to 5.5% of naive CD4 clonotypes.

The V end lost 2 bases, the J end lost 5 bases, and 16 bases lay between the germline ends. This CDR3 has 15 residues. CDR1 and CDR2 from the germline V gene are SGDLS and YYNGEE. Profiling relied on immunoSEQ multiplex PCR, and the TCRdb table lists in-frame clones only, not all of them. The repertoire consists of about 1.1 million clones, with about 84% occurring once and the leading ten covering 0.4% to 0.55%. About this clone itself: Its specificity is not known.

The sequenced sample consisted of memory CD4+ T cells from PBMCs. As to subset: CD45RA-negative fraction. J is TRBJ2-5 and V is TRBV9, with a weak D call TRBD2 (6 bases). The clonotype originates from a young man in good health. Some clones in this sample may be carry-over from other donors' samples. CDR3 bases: TGTGCCAGCAGCGTCGATGGGGGGACCGGGGAGACCCAGTACTTC. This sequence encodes CASSVDGGTGETQYF.